This T cell receptor beta chain was recovered during a study of T cells in Graves' hyperthyroidism and ophthalmopathy. The CDR3 runs to 12 residues. Germline lookup yields CDR1 SNHLY and CDR2 FYNNEI. This clonotype was counted ten times or more. The TCR beta CDR3 regions underwent amplification using RNA transcripts as the source. TCR CDR3 regions were first amplified by RT-PCR with HTBI primers. TCRdb passed the multiplex PCR reads through MiXCR, listing each CDR3 protein once. This sample has 300,000 to 450,000 distinct CDR3 sequences; under 15% occur once, and the top ten carry around 9.2%. This sequence was found in a woman aged 18-29 years with Graves' hyperthyroidism. Sequenced material: blood. The chain employs TRBV2 and TRBJ1-2; tentative D call: TRBD1 (6 bases). CDR3: CARTGAQDGYTF. CDR3 nucleotide sequence: TGTGCTCGCACGGGGGCGCAGGATGGCTACACCTTC.